The clone carrying this T cell receptor beta chain has a single count. This specimen belongs to a study of blood T cell repertoires in COVID-19. For the study at large: In each case, the material was cDNA or gDNA derived from T cells, B-cell-depleted T cells, or PBMCs.

The authors' processing: Amplification of reference gene primers provided the estimated nucleated cell counts. The protocol was immunoSEQ multiplex PCR, while the TCRdb copy is restricted to in-frame clones and leaves out a portion. From that table come the V and J calls and clone size; the DNA was used to work out D and trimming. This sample has under 350,000 clones, with approximately 90% found just once. The CDR3 extends over 15 amino acids. V lost 6 bases to trimming and J lost 3 bases; unmatched junction nucleotides: 7. The germline gives CDR1 ENHRY, CDR2 SYGVKD. This clonotype was obtained from a woman aged 25-40 years with COVID-19, enrolled during active disease. V is TRBV10-3 and J is TRBJ1-5, with 8 bases that match TRBD1. Input material: peripheral blood. CDR3 loop: CAISLTGQANQPQHF. The DNA of the CDR3 is TGTGCCATCAGCCTAACGGGACAGGCCAATCAGCCCCAGCATTTT.